The 16 T cell receptor beta chains in this list originate from one sample, sequenced in a study of cytomegalovirus exposure and HLA in healthy donors. 60 Vbeta and 13 Jbeta primers were used in PCR. Clones were read by immunoSEQ multiplex PCR, and TCRdb kept only the in-frame ones, dropping some. Among 100,000 to 150,000 clones listed, roughly 75% were seen once. What was sequenced was PBMCs. The receptors stem from a woman between 50 and 59 years old in good health and CMV-seronegative.

The chain joins TRBV11-3 to TRBJ1-1, with a weak D call TRBD1 (5 bases). The V gene's germline CDR1 is SGHNT and CDR2 YENEEA. V lost 1 base and J lost 0, with 9 bases in between. This CDR3 is 15 amino acids long. The CDR3 coding sequence is TGTGCCAGCAGCTTAGGGGGGGAATTGAACACTGAAGCTTTCTTT. It is translated as CASSLGGELNTEAFF. The full variable domain, completed using reference TRBV11-3 and TRBJ1-1, is EAGVVQSPRYKIIEKKQPVAFWCNPISGHNTLYWYLQNLGQGPELLIRYENEEAVDDSQLPKDRFSAERLKGVDSTLKIQPAELGDSAVYLCASSLGGELNTEAFFGQGTRLTVV.

The rearrangement joins TRBV4-3 to TRBJ2-7; 9 bases line up with TRBD2. V lost 1 base to trimming and J lost 0 bases; unmatched junction nucleotides: 22. This CDR3 is built from 22 residues. Per germline, CDR1 LGHNA and CDR2 YSLEER. The CDR3 DNA reads TGCGCCAGCAGCCAAGTAGCGGGGGTTAACCGAGCTGAACTTCTGAGCTCCTACGAGCAGTACTTC. Translated: CASSQVAGVNRAELLSSYEQYF.

The chain couples TRBV29-1 to TRBJ2-1; perhaps TRBD2 as D (5 bases). Germline lookup yields CDR1 SQVTM and CDR2 ANQGSEA. V lost 5 bases and J lost 2, with 16 bases in between. This CDR3 has 15 residues. The CDR3 reads CSVLAPLVPYNEQFF. CDR3 sequence (DNA): TGCAGCGTTCTCGCACCACTAGTCCCCTACAATGAGCAGTTCTTC.

By proportion, this clone is medium-sized. The genes are TRBV5-4 and TRBJ1-1; 8 nucleotides match TRBD1. Germline V gives CDR1 SGHNT, CDR2 YYREEE (reference sequence). The CDR3 has 16 residues. V was pared by 1 base and J by 0 bases, with 5 bases of the junction left unmatched. CDR3 loop: CASSLPGGVMNTEAFF. The CDR3 DNA sequence: TGTGCCAGCAGCTTGCCAGGGGGCGTCATGAACACTGAAGCTTTCTTT.

The CDR3 region is CASSQEAQDSYEQYF. The DNA of the CDR3 is TGTGCCAGCAGCCAAGAGGCACAGGACTCCTACGAGCAGTACTTC. V gene TRBV4-2 combines with J gene TRBJ2-7; a weak D match, TRBD1 (5 bases). The CDR3 contains 15 residues. In germline, CDR1 is LGHNA, CDR2 YNFKEQ. V lost 0 bases and J 0 bases, leaving 9 bases between the germline ends.

The rearrangement links TRBV29-1 to TRBJ2-3; TRBD2 agrees at 13 bases. Germline CDR1 SQVTM, CDR2 ANQGSEA. CDR3 length: 15 amino acids. V gave up 6 bases and J gave up 4 bases; unmatched junction bases: 7. CDR3 DNA: TGCAGCGTGAGCACGGGACTAGCGGGATCAGATACGCAGTATTTT. Residues: CSVSTGLAGSDTQYF.

This clone was seen a handful of times. V gene TRBV19 combines with J gene TRBJ2-6, with a weak D call TRBD2 (6 bases). The germline CDR1 and CDR2 sequences are LNHDA and SQIVND (reference sequence). The CDR3 runs to 14 residues. Trimming cost V 11 bases and J 0 bases, with 11 bases left between them. In nucleotides, the CDR3 is TGTGCCGTGACCGGGAGCTCTGGGGCCAACGTCCTGACTTTC. This gives the protein CAVTGSSGANVLTF.

The gene calls are TRBV7-2 and TRBJ2-4; TRBD2 is a possible D gene (5 bases). This CDR3 spans 14 amino acids. The germline V gene encodes CDR1 SGHTA and CDR2 FQGNSA. Trimming took 5 bases from V and 5 from J, leaving 13 bases between them. This chain's CDR3 is CASSRDRGENIQYF. The DNA for the CDR3 is TGTGCCAGCAGCAGAGACCGGGGTGAAAACATTCAGTACTTC.

The V gene is TRBV4-1, the J gene TRBJ2-3; D is perhaps TRBD2 (6 bases). The CDR3 is 16 residues long. Trimming pared 0 bases from V and 1 base from J, leaving 11 bases between. Germline V gene data show CDR1 as MGHRA and CDR2 as YSYEKL. The CDR3 sequence is CASSQDSGYRTDTQYF. The CDR3 DNA reads as TGCGCCAGCAGCCAAGATAGCGGATATCGCACAGATACGCAGTATTTT.

The rearrangement joins TRBV5-1 to TRBJ2-6, with TRBD2 as a possible D gene (7 bases). Per the germline V gene, CDR1 is SGHRS and CDR2 is YFSETQ. Trimming took off 8 bases at V and 4 bases at J, with 13 bases between the two ends. This CDR3 contains 14 residues. CDR3 in amino acids: CARPGGRGANVLTF. CDR3 in DNA: TGCGCCAGACCCGGGGGGCGGGGGGCCAACGTCCTGACTTTC. The full variable domain, its missing parts supplied by reference TRBV5-1 and TRBJ2-6, is KAGVTQTPRYLIKTRGQQVTLSCSPISGHRSVSWYQQTPGQGLQFLFEYFSETQRNKGNFPGRFSGRQFSNSRSEMNVSTLELGDSALYLCARPGGRGANVLTFGAGSRLTVL.

This clone was observed a handful of times. This chain links TRBV20-1 with TRBJ1-1; TRBD1 matches 7 bases. Germline trimming cut 1 base from V and 7 bases from J; bases unmatched to any gene: 0. The CDR3 is 11 residues long. Germline V gene data show CDR1 as DFQATT and CDR2 as SNEGSKA (reference sequence). The CDR3 protein is CSARGDSEAFF. The CDR3 DNA follows: TGCAGTGCTAGAGGGGACAGTGAAGCTTTCTTT.

The J gene is TRBJ2-5, the V gene TRBV10-3, with TRBD1 identical over 9 bases. CDR1 and CDR2 from the germline V gene are ENHRY and SYGVKD. The V segment lost 7 bases and the J segment 2 bases; nucleotides outside the gene matches: 8. This CDR3 contains 15 residues. CDR3 nucleotide sequence: TGTGCCATCACCCCAGGGGACAGGGATCAAGAGACCCAGTACTTC. This translates into CAITPGDRDQETQYF.

The chain carries TRBV28 and TRBJ1-2; D may be TRBD1 (6 bases). The CDR3 runs to 12 residues. Deletions cut 6 bases from V and 8 bases from J, with 13 bases between. CDR1 is MDHEN, CDR2 SYDVKM, per germline. CDR3 in amino acids: CASSPGAWGYTF. DNA for the CDR3: TGTGCCAGCAGCCCAGGGGCGTGGGGCTACACCTTC.

The V gene is TRBV5-1, the J gene TRBJ1-3, with D perhaps TRBD1 (5 bases). The length of the CDR3 is 14 residues. V dropped 0 bases and J dropped 3 bases, with 7 bases sitting between them. Germline values: CDR1 SGHRS, CDR2 YFSETQ. CDR3 protein: CASSLGQRGNTIYF. CDR3 DNA sequence: TGCGCCAGCAGCTTGGGACAGCGTGGAAACACCATATATTTT.

The chain recombines TRBV6-5 with TRBJ2-7, with 9 nucleotides matching TRBD1. Losses at the gene ends were 3 bases for V and 4 bases for J; bases not matched to a gene: 4. The CDR3 spans 14 residues. Germline CDR1 and CDR2: MNHEY and SVGAGI. The CDR3 region is CASSYGGQGYEQYF. CDR3 sequence (DNA): TGTGCCAGCAGTTATGGAGGACAGGGGTACGAGCAGTACTTC.

This clone has more than one count but fewer than ten. The CDR3 DNA reads TGTGCCATCAGGCCAGGGACAGGGGAAGATCAGCCCCAGCATTTT. Its translation: CAIRPGTGEDQPQHF. The J gene is TRBJ1-5, the V gene TRBV10-3; 10 positions agree with TRBD1. CDR3 length: 15 residues. CDR1 and CDR2 from the germline V gene are ENHRY and SYGVKD. V lost 6 bases to trimming and J lost 5 bases; unmatched junction nucleotides: 7.